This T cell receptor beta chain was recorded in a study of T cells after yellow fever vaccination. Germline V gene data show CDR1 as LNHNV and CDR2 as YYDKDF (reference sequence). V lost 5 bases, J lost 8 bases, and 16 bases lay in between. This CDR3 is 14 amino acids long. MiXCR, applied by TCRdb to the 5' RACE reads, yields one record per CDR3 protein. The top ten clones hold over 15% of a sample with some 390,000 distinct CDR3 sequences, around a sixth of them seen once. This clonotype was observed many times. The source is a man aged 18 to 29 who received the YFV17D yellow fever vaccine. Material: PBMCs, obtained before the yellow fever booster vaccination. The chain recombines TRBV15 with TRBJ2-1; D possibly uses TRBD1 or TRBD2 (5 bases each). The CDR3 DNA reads TGTGCCACCAGCTCCCAACTCGGGGCCTATGAGCAGTTCTTC. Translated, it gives CATSSQLGAYEQFF.